These 3 T cell receptor beta chains originate from one sample sequenced in a study of T cells in Graves' hyperthyroidism and ophthalmopathy (dated by TCRdb to between 2019 and 2020). The protocol used for the library was multiplex PCR. Instrument used: Illumina HiSeq 2000. Amplification of TCR beta CDR3 regions was carried out from RNA transcripts. The first round of RT-PCR for the TCR CDR3 was performed with the HTBI primer set and the Qiagen OneStep RT-PCR kit. TCRdb handled the public reads itself, with Q25 trimming in fastp and clone calling in MiXCR, and kept productive beta chains. Each entry is one CDR3 protein sequence, shown with its most common DNA and genes. The table for this sample lists about 300,000 distinct CDR3 sequences; approximately 12% of them were counted only once. Jointly, the top ten make up 7.8% of the sample. The specimen sequenced was blood. These receptors all come from a woman aged 25 to 39 with Graves' hyperthyroidism that later progressed to Graves' ophthalmopathy.

The genes are TRBV15 and TRBJ2-6, with a possible D match to TRBD2 (5 bases). V was trimmed by 5 bases and J by 4 bases, leaving 12 bases between them. From germline, CDR1 is LNHNV and CDR2 YYDKDF (reference sequence). CDR3 length: 15 residues. The CDR3 sequence is CATSYRGSGANVLTF. DNA of the CDR3: TGTGCCACCAGCTATAGAGGGTCCGGGGCCAACGTCCTGACTTTC.

This clonotype showed up many times. This chain joins TRBV2 and TRBJ1-1, with D maybe TRBD1 (5 bases). V was shortened by 3 bases and J by 1 base, with 12 bases between the two germline ends. Germline V gene sequence: CDR1 SNHLY, CDR2 FYNNEI. The CDR3 covers 15 residues. The CDR3 nucleotides read TGTGCCAGCAGTGAGGAGGGCAGGGCGAACACTGAAGCTTTCTTT. Encoded protein: CASSEEGRANTEAFF.

This clonotype has at least ten counts. The chain has TRBV10-3 and TRBJ2-1; weak D call: TRBD2 (6 bases). The CDR3 contains 14 residues. From germline, CDR1 is ENHRY and CDR2 SYGVKD. V lost 5 bases and J 3 bases, leaving 11 bases between the germline ends. CDR3 bases: TGTGCCATCAGTACCGGGACTTTCTACAATGAGCAGTTCTTC. Amino acid sequence: CAISTGTFYNEQFF.